This TCR beta chain was sequenced in a study of control samples from healthy donors and cancer patients. CDR1 and CDR2 (germline): SGHTA, FQGNSA. The CDR3 sequence is 15 residues long. Deletions cut 5 bases from V and 0 bases from J, with 11 bases between. TCRdb keeps only in-frame clones here, not all; method: immunoSEQ multiplex PCR. The sample includes tens of thousands of clones, around 93% seen only once; the top ten take 0.75% to 0.95%. The sample taken for sequencing was PBMCs. V usage is TRBV7-2 and J usage is TRBJ2-1; TRBD2 might be the D (6 bases). This receptor was obtained from a young man with colorectal cancer. This CDR3 reads CASSQRDFSYNEQFF. For the CDR3, the DNA is TGTGCCAGCAGCCAGAGGGACTTCTCCTACAATGAGCAGTTCTTC.